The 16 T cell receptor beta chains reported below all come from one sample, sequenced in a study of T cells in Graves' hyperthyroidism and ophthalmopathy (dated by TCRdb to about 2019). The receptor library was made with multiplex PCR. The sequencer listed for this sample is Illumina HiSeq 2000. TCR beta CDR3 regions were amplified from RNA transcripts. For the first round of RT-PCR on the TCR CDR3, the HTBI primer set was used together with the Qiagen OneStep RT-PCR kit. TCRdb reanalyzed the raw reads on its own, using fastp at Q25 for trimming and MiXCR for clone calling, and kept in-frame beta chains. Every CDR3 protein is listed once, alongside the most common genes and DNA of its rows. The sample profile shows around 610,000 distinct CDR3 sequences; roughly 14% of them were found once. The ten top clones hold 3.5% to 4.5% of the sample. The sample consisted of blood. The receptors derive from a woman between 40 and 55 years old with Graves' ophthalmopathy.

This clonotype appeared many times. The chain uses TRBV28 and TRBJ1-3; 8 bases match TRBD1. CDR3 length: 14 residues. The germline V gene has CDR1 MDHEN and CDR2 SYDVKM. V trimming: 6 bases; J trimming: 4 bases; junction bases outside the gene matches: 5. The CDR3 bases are TGTGCCAGCAGGTGGACAGGGCTAGGAAACACCATATATTTT. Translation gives CASRWTGLGNTIYF.

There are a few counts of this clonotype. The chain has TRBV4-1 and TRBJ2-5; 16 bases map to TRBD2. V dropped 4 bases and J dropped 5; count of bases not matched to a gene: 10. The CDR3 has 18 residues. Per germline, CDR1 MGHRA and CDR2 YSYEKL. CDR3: CASSPQGLAGGEYETQYF. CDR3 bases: TGCGCCAGCAGCCCCCAGGGACTAGCGGGAGGGGAGTATGAGACCCAGTACTTC.

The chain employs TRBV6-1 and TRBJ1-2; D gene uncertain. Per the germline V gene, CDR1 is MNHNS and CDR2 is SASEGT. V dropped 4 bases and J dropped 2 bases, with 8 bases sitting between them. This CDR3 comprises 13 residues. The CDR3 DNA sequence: TGTGCCAGCAGTGCCTCCTCAAACTATGGCTACACCTTC. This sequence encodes CASSASSNYGYTF.

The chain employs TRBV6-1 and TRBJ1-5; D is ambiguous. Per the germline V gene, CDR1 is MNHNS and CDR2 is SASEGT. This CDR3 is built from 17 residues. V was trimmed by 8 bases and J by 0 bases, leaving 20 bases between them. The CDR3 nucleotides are TGTGCCAGCCGGAGGGATGGAAAACCATATAGCAATCAGCCCCAGCATTTT. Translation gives CASRRDGKPYSNQPQHF.

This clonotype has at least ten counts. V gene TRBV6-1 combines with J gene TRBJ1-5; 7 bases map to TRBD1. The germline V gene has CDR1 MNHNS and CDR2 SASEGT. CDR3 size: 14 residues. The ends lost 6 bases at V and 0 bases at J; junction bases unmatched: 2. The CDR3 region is CASRGQSSNQPQHF. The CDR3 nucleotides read TGTGCCAGCAGGGGACAGAGTAGCAATCAGCCCCAGCATTTT.

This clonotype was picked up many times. In nucleotides, the CDR3 is TGTGCCAGCAGCCAAACCTGGACAGGATTAAACACTGAAGCTTTCTTT. Translating it yields CASSQTWTGLNTEAFF. The chain has TRBV11-2 and TRBJ1-1; 7 bases align to TRBD1. CDR3 size: 16 residues. Per germline, CDR1 SGHAT and CDR2 FQNNGV. V lost 5 bases and J lost 2; bases outside the gene matches: 11.

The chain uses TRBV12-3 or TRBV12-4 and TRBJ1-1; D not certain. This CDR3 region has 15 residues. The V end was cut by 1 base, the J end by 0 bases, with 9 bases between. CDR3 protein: CASSLGQNMNTEAFF. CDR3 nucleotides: TGTGCCAGCAGTTTAGGCCAGAACATGAACACTGAAGCTTTCTTT.

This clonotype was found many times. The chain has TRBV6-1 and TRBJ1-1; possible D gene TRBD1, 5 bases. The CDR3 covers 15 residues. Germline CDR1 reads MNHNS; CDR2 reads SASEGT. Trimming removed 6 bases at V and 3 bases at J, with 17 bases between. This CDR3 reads CASRNGVGPYTEAFF. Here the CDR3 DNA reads TGTGCCAGCAGGAATGGGGTGGGGCCGTACACTGAAGCTTTCTTT.

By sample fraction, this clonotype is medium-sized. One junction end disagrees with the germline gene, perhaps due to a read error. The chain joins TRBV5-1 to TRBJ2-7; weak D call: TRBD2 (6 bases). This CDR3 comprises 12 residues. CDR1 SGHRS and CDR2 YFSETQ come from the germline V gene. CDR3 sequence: CASSLGGYEQYF. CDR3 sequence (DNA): TGTGCCAGCAGTTTGGGGGGCTACGAGCAGTACTTC.

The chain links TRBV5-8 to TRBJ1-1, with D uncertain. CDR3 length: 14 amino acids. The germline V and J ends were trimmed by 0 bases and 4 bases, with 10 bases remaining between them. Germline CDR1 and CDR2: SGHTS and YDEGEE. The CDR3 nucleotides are TGTGCCAGCAGCTTGGATCCCACGGGCACTGAAGCTTTCTTT. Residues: CASSLDPTGTEAFF. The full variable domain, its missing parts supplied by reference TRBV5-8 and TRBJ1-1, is EAGVTQSPTHLIKTRGQQATLRCSPISGHTSVYWYQQALGLGLQFLLWYDEGEERNRGNFPPRFSGRQFPNYSSELNVNALELEDSALYLCASSLDPTGTEAFFGQGTRLTVV.

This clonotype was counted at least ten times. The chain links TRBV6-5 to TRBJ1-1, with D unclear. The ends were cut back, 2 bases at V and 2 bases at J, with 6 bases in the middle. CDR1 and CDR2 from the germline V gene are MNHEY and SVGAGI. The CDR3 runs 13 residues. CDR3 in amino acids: CASSYPLNTEAFF. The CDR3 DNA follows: TGTGCCAGCAGTTACCCCCTTAACACTGAAGCTTTCTTT.

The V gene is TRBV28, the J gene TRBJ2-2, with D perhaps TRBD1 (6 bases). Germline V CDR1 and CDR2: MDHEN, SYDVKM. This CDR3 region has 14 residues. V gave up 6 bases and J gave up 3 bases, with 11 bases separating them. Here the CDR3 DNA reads TGTGCCAGCAGGGACAGTTGGGACACCGGGGAGCTGTTTTTT. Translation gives CASRDSWDTGELFF.

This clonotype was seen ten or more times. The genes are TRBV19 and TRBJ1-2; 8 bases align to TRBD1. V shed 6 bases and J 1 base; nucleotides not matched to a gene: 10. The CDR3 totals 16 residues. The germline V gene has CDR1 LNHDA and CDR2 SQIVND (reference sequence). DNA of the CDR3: TGTGCCAGTAGCAACGTAGGACAGGGACGTAACTATGGCTACACCTTC. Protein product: CASSNVGQGRNYGYTF.

CDR3 protein: CASSPSESSYEQYF. The CDR3 region has the DNA TGTGCCAGCTCACCGAGCGAGAGCTCCTACGAGCAGTACTTC. The chain recombines TRBV18 with TRBJ2-7; D gene unclear. Trimming stripped 3 bases from V and 0 bases from J, with 9 bases between. Germline-derived CDR1 and CDR2 are KGHSH and LQKENI. This CDR3 has 14 amino acids.

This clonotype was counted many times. The CDR3 is CASRKLAGGYTGELFF. The CDR3 bases are TGTGCCAGTAGAAAACTAGCGGGAGGGTACACCGGGGAGCTGTTTTTT. The J gene is TRBJ2-2, the V gene TRBV19; 13 nucleotides agree with TRBD2. The CDR3 covers 16 residues. Germline V gives CDR1 LNHDA, CDR2 SQIVND (reference sequence). Unmatched junction bases numbered 4, after V lost 6 bases and J lost 3 bases.

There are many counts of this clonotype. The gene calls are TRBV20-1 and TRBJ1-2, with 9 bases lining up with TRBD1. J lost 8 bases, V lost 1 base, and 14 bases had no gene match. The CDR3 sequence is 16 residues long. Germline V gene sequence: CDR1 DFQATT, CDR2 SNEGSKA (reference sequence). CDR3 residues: CSARGRDRVSGGGYTF. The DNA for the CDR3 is TGCAGTGCTAGAGGGAGGGACAGGGTATCCGGTGGAGGCTACACCTTC.